The 20 T cell receptor beta chains listed next were all sequenced from one sample in a study of T cell repertoires in cytomegalovirus infection. These TCRs' antigens remain unknown. One entry per CDR3 protein results from TCRdb running MiXCR on the reads. The sample consists of approximately 990,000 distinct CDR3 sequences, roughly 31% of them appearing once. Sequencing was performed on cultured CD8+ T cells from PBMCs, taken from culture after CMV antigen stimulation. Receptors were obtained from a human donor in good health (CMV status not recorded). Some clones in this sample may be carry-over from other donors' samples.

The chain recombines TRBV24-1 with TRBJ2-2; D is possibly TRBD1 (6 bases). This CDR3 is 14 amino acids long. The V and J ends lost 9 bases and 5 bases respectively, with 15 bases between them. Per germline, CDR1 KGHDR and CDR2 SFDVKD. DNA of the CDR3: TGTGCCACCTCCGGGACACTGGGGACCGGGGAGCTGTTTTTT. Translation gives CATSGTLGTGELFF.

This clonotype has ten or more counts. This chain joins TRBV7-6 and TRBJ2-7; a weak D match, TRBD2 (7 bases). CDR1 is SGHVS, CDR2 FNYEAQ, per germline. Trimming took off 5 bases at V and 2 bases at J, with 13 bases between the two ends. The CDR3 runs to 14 residues. This CDR3 is CASSQGRGTYEQYF. Here the CDR3 DNA reads TGTGCCAGCAGCCAGGGGCGGGGGACCTACGAGCAGTACTTC.

This chain joins TRBV20-1 and TRBJ2-7; D not resolved. Germline V gives CDR1 DFQATT, CDR2 SNEGSKA (reference sequence). The CDR3 has 13 amino acids. Trimming shortened V by 0 bases and J by 5 bases, and 11 bases separated the two germline ends. The CDR3 loop reads CSARDLVVDEQYF. The CDR3 DNA sequence: TGCAGTGCTAGAGATCTAGTGGTGGACGAGCAGTACTTC.

This chain uses TRBV23-1 with TRBJ1-2; D not certain. TRBV23-1 is treated as an ORF (open reading frame) with a function not yet certain. V lost 4 bases to trimming and J lost 7 bases, with 13 bases between them. The CDR3 runs to 13 residues. The DNA of the CDR3 is TGCGCCAGCAGTCTCGTCGCCCCCGTTGGCTACACCTTC. Protein: CASSLVAPVGYTF.

Notes on this clonotype: Given a much more abundant clone one base away, this may be a read error. The chain has TRBV7-2 and TRBJ2-1, with 9 positions matching TRBD1. The CDR3 is made up of 18 amino acids. Germline CDR1 SGHTA, CDR2 FQGNSA. The V and J ends lost 8 bases and 0 bases, in that order; junction bases with no gene match: 14. The CDR3 region is CASGSGQGMNPSYNEQFF. The CDR3, as DNA: TGTGCCAGCGGCTCGGGACAGGGTATGAATCCCTCCTACAATGAGCAGTTCTTC.

In this sample, this clonotype turned up a few times. The CDR3 is CASGLVSRGQEYGYTF. The CDR3 nucleotides read TGTGCTAGTGGTTTGGTGAGCCGGGGACAGGAGTATGGCTACACCTTC. The V gene is TRBV12-5, the J gene TRBJ1-2; 8 bases match TRBD1. The V gene end was trimmed by 0 bases and the J gene end by 5 bases; junction bases not matched to a gene: 8. Germline assignment: CDR1 LGHNT and CDR2 FRNRAP. CDR3 length: 16 residues.

The rearrangement uses TRBV27 and TRBJ2-7; 14 nucleotides line up with TRBD2. The CDR3 is 18 residues long. Germline V CDR1 and CDR2: MNHEY, SMNVEV (reference sequence). The V and J ends lost 0 bases and 2 bases, in that order; junction bases with no gene match: 6. CDR3 DNA: TGTGCCAGCAGTTTATCCGCCGGACTAGCGGGGGGCACCTACGAGCAGTACTTC. Translation gives CASSLSAGLAGGTYEQYF.

With respect to this clonotype: Since a much larger clone is just one base distant, this may be a read error. The chain couples TRBV7-2 to TRBJ1-3; D remains ambiguous. This CDR3 spans 15 amino acids. Germline CDR1 and CDR2: SGHTA and FQGNSA. The CDR3 nucleotides read TGTGTCAGCAGCAATTTATGGGCTTCTGGAAACACCATATATTTT. Protein product: CVSSNLWASGNTIYF.

The gene calls are TRBV5-4 and TRBJ2-3; possibly TRBD1 for D (5 bases). V was trimmed by 6 bases and J by 3 bases, leaving 17 bases between them. The CDR3 covers 15 residues. CDR1 and CDR2 (germline): SGHNT, YYREEE (reference sequence). The CDR3 is CASIPQGVNTDTQYF. CDR3 DNA sequence: TGTGCCAGCATCCCTCAGGGCGTAAATACAGATACGCAGTATTTT.

V usage is TRBV4-2 and J usage is TRBJ1-6; tentatively, D is TRBD1 (6 bases). CDR3 length equals 17 residues. Germline V gives CDR1 LGHNA, CDR2 YNFKEQ. With 0 bases removed from V and 6 bases from J, the gap between germline ends came to 15 bases. This chain's CDR3 is CASSQDRRGRGNSPLHF. CDR3 in DNA: TGTGCCAGCAGCCAAGATCGTCGGGGCAGGGGTAATTCACCCCTCCACTTT.

The J gene is TRBJ2-1, the V gene TRBV27, with D possibly called TRBD1 or TRBD2 (5 bases each). There are 16 residues in the CDR3. Germline CDR1 and CDR2: MNHEY and SMNVEV (reference sequence). Trimming left V 5 bases short and J 0 bases short, with 14 bases between. The CDR3 region is CASSTGTLSSYNEQFF. CDR3 nucleotides: TGTGCCAGCAGTACCGGGACGTTGAGCTCCTACAATGAGCAGTTCTTC.

There are a few counts of this clonotype. The DNA of the CDR3 is TGTGCCATCAGTGAGTCGTGGCGGGAGGAAAAGTTCTTC. Its translation is CAISESWREEKFF. V is TRBV10-3 and J is TRBJ2-1; 8 nucleotides line up with TRBD2. This CDR3 spans 13 amino acids. Germline V gene data show CDR1 as ENHRY and CDR2 as SYGVKD. Losses at the gene ends were 0 bases for V and 14 bases for J; bases not matched to a gene: 6.

About this clonotype itself: An end of the junction differs from the germline gene, which may be a read error. This chain joins TRBV2 and TRBJ1-1, with TRBD1 as a possible D gene (5 bases). CDR3 length: 12 residues. Germline CDR1 and CDR2: SNHLY and FYNNEI. CDR3 in amino acids: CASSEDSFEAFF. DNA of the CDR3: TGTGCCAGCAGCGAAGACAGTTTTGAAGCTTTCTTT.

This clonotype came up many times. V and J are TRBV7-2 and TRBJ2-5, with TRBD2 identical over 8 bases. With V trimmed by 1 base and J by 2 bases, 6 bases remained unmatched. Germline lookup yields CDR1 SGHTA and CDR2 FQGNSA. The CDR3 runs 16 residues. CDR3 residues: CASSLVGGGLQETQYF. The CDR3 DNA reads TGTGCCAGCAGCTTAGTTGGCGGGGGGCTACAAGAGACCCAGTACTTC.

The J gene is TRBJ2-5, the V gene TRBV6-2 or TRBV6-3, with a weak D call TRBD1 (5 bases). The CDR3 extends over 15 amino acids. CDR1 is MNHEY and CDR2 is SVGEGT in the germline V gene. Deletions cut 1 base from V and 2 bases from J, with 11 bases between. The CDR3 reads CASSYYLDSQETQYF. CDR3 in DNA: TGTGCCAGCAGTTACTACCTTGACAGTCAAGAGACCCAGTACTTC.

V usage is TRBV3-1 and J usage is TRBJ2-1, with 7 positions matching TRBD2. This CDR3 has 18 amino acids. Losses at the gene ends were 2 bases for V and 4 bases for J; bases not matched to a gene: 14. Germline values: CDR1 LGHDT, CDR2 YNNKEL (reference sequence). This chain's CDR3 is CASSQSSGTTFVYNEQFF. The CDR3 coding sequence is TGTGCCAGCAGCCAAAGTTCCGGGACTACCTTTGTATACAATGAGCAGTTCTTC.

This clonotype was seen a few times. V and J are TRBV7-6 and TRBJ2-3, with TRBD2 as a possible D gene (5 bases). CDR3 length: 15 residues. Germline CDR1 is SGHVS and CDR2 is FNYEAQ. V was shortened by 1 base and J by 6 bases, with 14 bases between the two germline ends. The CDR3 nucleotides read TGTGCCAGCAGCTTAGATTGGTCGGACTCCGATACGCAGTATTTT. Its translation: CASSLDWSDSDTQYF.

The genes are TRBV7-9 and TRBJ1-2; 7 bases align to TRBD1. The trim removed 5 bases at V and 2 bases at J, leaving 11 bases unmatched. The CDR3 contains 16 residues. CDR1 and CDR2 (germline): SEHNR, FQNEAQ (reference sequence). CDR3: CASSPGPGQTNYGYTF. CDR3 nucleotide sequence: TGTGCCAGCAGCCCCGGACCGGGACAGACAAACTATGGCTACACCTTC.

The genes are TRBV6-5 and TRBJ2-3, with 7 bases that match TRBD1. V lost 2 bases, J lost 4 bases, and 6 bases stayed unmatched. CDR3 length: 15 amino acids. The germline V gene has CDR1 MNHEY and CDR2 SVGAGI. CDR3 amino acids: CASSYVQGVADTQYF. Written as DNA, the CDR3 is TGTGCCAGCAGTTACGTCCAGGGGGTTGCAGATACGCAGTATTTT.

The chain uses TRBV7-9 and TRBJ1-4; possibly TRBD1 for D (6 bases). V gave up 6 bases and J gave up 4 bases, with 12 bases separating them. Germline CDR1 SEHNR, CDR2 FQNEAQ (reference sequence). The CDR3 has 14 residues. The CDR3 DNA reads as TGTGCCAGCAGGGGGGCCGGTAGTAATGAAAAACTGTTTTTT. Amino acids: CASRGAGSNEKLFF. The entire variable domain, with the rest obtained from reference TRBV7-9 and TRBJ1-4, is as follows: DTGVSQNPRHKITKRGQNVTFRCDPISEHNRLYWYRQTLGQGPEFLTYFQNEAQLEKSRLLSDRFSAERPKGSFSTLEIQRTEQGDSAMYLCASRGAGSNEKLFFGSGTQLSVL.